This T cell receptor (beta chain) stems from a study of shared clonotypes between healthy human individuals. This CDR3 is 12 amino acids long. The germline gives CDR1 ENHRY, CDR2 SYGVKD. Trimming took off 8 bases at V and 3 bases at J, with 10 bases between the two ends. TCRdb's copy holds only in-frame clones and misses some; the assay was immunoSEQ multiplex PCR. The data contain 2,500,000 or so clones, approximately 90% of them singletons. Input material: naive CD4+ T cells sorted from blood. Stated subset: CD45RA+ positively selected. The chain couples TRBV10-3 to TRBJ1-1; TRBD1 is a possible D gene (6 bases). The source of this sequence is a man between 18 and 29 years old in good health. In DNA form, the CDR3 reads TGTGCCATCCAGGGGTTGGACACTGAAGCTTTCTTT. It yields the protein CAIQGLDTEAFF.